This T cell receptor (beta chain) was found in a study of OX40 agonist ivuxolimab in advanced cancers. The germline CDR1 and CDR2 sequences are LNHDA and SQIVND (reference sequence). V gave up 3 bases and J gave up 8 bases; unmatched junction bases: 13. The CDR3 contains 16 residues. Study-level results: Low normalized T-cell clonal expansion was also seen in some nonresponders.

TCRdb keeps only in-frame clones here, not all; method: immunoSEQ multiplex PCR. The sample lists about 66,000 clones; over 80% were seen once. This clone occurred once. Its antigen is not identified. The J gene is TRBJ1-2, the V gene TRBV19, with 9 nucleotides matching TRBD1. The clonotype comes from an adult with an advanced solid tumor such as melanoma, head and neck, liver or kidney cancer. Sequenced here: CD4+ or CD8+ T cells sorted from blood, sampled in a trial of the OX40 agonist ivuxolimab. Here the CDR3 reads CASSIRIFPGTGGYTF. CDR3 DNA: TGTGCCAGTAGTATTAGGATCTTCCCCGGGACAGGGGGCTACACCTTC.